These T cell receptor beta chains were read from a single sample in a study of blood T cell repertoires in COVID-19. Clones were read by immunoSEQ multiplex PCR, and TCRdb kept only the in-frame ones, dropping some. The repertoire includes a few hundred thousand clones, around 87% of them detected once, and approximately 2.2% sits in the top ten. The sample comprised peripheral blood. All receptors come from a man younger than 30 with active or convalescent COVID-19. Each CDR3 is given with its conserved first and last residue. Each record gives: CDR3 DNA, CDR3 protein, clone size, V gene, J gene, D gene. D genes are given only for firm matches. A row's size may be missing; if present it is once, few, many or a size class.

CDR3nt: TGCAGCGTTGTATCGCGAGGACATCGTAACGAGCAGTACTTC
CDR3aa: CSVVSRGHRNEQYF
abundance: -
v_gene: TRBV29-1
j_gene: TRBJ2-7
d_gene: -

CDR3nt: TGTGCCAGCACCGGGCGACAGCAACTTACCGGGGAGCTGTTTTTT
CDR3aa: CASTGRQQLTGELFF
abundance: -
v_gene: TRBV7-8
j_gene: TRBJ2-2
d_gene: -

CDR3nt: TGTGCCAGTAGTTCTGGCGGGATAGACAATGAGCAGTTCTTC
CDR3aa: CASSSGGIDNEQFF
abundance: -
v_gene: TRBV19
j_gene: TRBJ2-1
d_gene: -

CDR3nt: TGCGCCAGCAGCCCTACTTCTGATGAGCAGTTCTTC
CDR3aa: CASSPTSDEQFF
abundance: -
v_gene: TRBV5-1
j_gene: TRBJ2-1
d_gene: -

CDR3nt: TGTGCCAGCAGCTCATCGGGACAGAGGAACACTGAAGCTTTCTTT
CDR3aa: CASSSSGQRNTEAFF
abundance: -
v_gene: TRBV7-2
j_gene: TRBJ1-1
d_gene: TRBD1

CDR3nt: TGTGCCACCAGCTTAGAGGTGGGGGCTCATGGCTACACCTTC
CDR3aa: CATSLEVGAHGYTF
abundance: few
v_gene: TRBV15
j_gene: TRBJ1-2
d_gene: -

CDR3nt: TGTGCCAGCAGCCCCGTGGGGGGAACCTACAATGAGCAGTTCTTC
CDR3aa: CASSPVGGTYNEQFF
abundance: -
v_gene: TRBV7-2
j_gene: TRBJ2-1
d_gene: -

CDR3nt: TGTGCCAGCAGCCAAGGGGCAGTCCTAATATACGAGCAGTACTTC
CDR3aa: CASSQGAVLIYEQYF
abundance: -
v_gene: TRBV11-2
j_gene: TRBJ2-7
d_gene: -

CDR3nt: TGTGCCAGCAGACGTGGGGGGGGGTTCTACGAGCAGTACTTC
CDR3aa: CASRRGGGFYEQYF
abundance: -
v_gene: TRBV27
j_gene: TRBJ2-7
d_gene: TRBD2

CDR3nt: TGTGCCAGCAGTACGGGACACAACGTTGGGGAGACCCAGTACTTC
CDR3aa: CASSTGHNVGETQYF
abundance: few
v_gene: TRBV6-5
j_gene: TRBJ2-5
d_gene: -

CDR3nt: TGCGCCAGCAGCTTGGGGCCTTCGAACACTGAAGCTTTCTTT
CDR3aa: CASSLGPSNTEAFF
abundance: once
v_gene: TRBV5-1
j_gene: TRBJ1-1
d_gene: -

CDR3nt: TGTGCCAGCAGCCGAAGCTCGGACAGGGCGGGGCAGTACTTC
CDR3aa: CASSRSSDRAGQYF
abundance: -
v_gene: TRBV7-8
j_gene: TRBJ2-7
d_gene: TRBD1

CDR3nt: TGTGCCAGCAGCTTAGCGGCGGGAGATCTGTACGAGCAGTACTTC
CDR3aa: CASSLAAGDLYEQYF
abundance: few
v_gene: TRBV7-9
j_gene: TRBJ2-7
d_gene: TRBD2

CDR3nt: TGTGCCAGTAGTCCGGACAGCTTAACCTACGAGCAGTACTTC
CDR3aa: CASSPDSLTYEQYF
abundance: -
v_gene: TRBV19
j_gene: TRBJ2-7
d_gene: -

CDR3nt: TGTGCCAGCAGGAAAAACCAGGGGCCCTCCTACGAGCAGTACTTC
CDR3aa: CASRKNQGPSYEQYF
abundance: -
v_gene: TRBV7-8
j_gene: TRBJ2-7
d_gene: -

CDR3nt: TGTGCCAGCAGTGGAGGACACTCACAAGAGACCCAGTACTTC
CDR3aa: CASSGGHSQETQYF
abundance: -
v_gene: TRBV2
j_gene: TRBJ2-5
d_gene: -

CDR3nt: TGTGCCAGCAGCCCGGGGGGGCTAGATACGCAGTATTTT
CDR3aa: CASSPGGLDTQYF
abundance: -
v_gene: TRBV6-5
j_gene: TRBJ2-3
d_gene: TRBD2

CDR3nt: TGTGCCAGCAGCCCCTCTGGACAGACTCACACTGAAGCTTTCTTT
CDR3aa: CASSPSGQTHTEAFF
abundance: few
v_gene: TRBV9
j_gene: TRBJ1-1
d_gene: -

CDR3nt: TGTGCCAGCAGTTTAGAGTGGGGAGGGTCGGTAAGCACAGATACGCAGTATTTT
CDR3aa: CASSLEWGGSVSTDTQYF
abundance: -
v_gene: TRBV27
j_gene: TRBJ2-3
d_gene: TRBD2

CDR3nt: TGTGCCAGTAGGCCGGGACAACTAGCCAAAAACATTCAGTACTTC
CDR3aa: CASRPGQLAKNIQYF
abundance: -
v_gene: TRBV19
j_gene: TRBJ2-4
d_gene: -

CDR3nt: TGTGCCAGCAGCGTAGACGTAAAGCTAGGGAACACTGAAGCTTTCTTT
CDR3aa: CASSVDVKLGNTEAFF
abundance: -
v_gene: TRBV9
j_gene: TRBJ1-1
d_gene: -

CDR3nt: TGTGCCAGCAGCTTAGTTCATAGCACAGATACGCAGTATTTT
CDR3aa: CASSLVHSTDTQYF
abundance: -
v_gene: TRBV7-2
j_gene: TRBJ2-3
d_gene: -

CDR3nt: TGTGCCAGCAGCTTAAACCGGGACAGGAGTGCTGGCTACACCTTC
CDR3aa: CASSLNRDRSAGYTF
abundance: -
v_gene: TRBV11-2
j_gene: TRBJ1-2
d_gene: TRBD1

CDR3nt: TGTGCCAGCAGTTTACGGGTGGAGGGGTACTACGAGCAGTACTTC
CDR3aa: CASSLRVEGYYEQYF
abundance: -
v_gene: TRBV27
j_gene: TRBJ2-7
d_gene: -

CDR3nt: TGTGCCAGTAGTGTCGACGACAGGATTCGTGGAAACACCATATATTTT
CDR3aa: CASSVDDRIRGNTIYF
abundance: -
v_gene: TRBV19
j_gene: TRBJ1-3
d_gene: -

CDR3nt: TGTGCCAGCACCAAAAGGACAGGGGTGAGCAATCAGCCCCAGCATTTT
CDR3aa: CASTKRTGVSNQPQHF
abundance: -
v_gene: TRBV6-6
j_gene: TRBJ1-5
d_gene: TRBD1

CDR3nt: TGTGCCAGTAGTATGGTAGCGGGAGTTGGGAATGAGCAGTTCTTC
CDR3aa: CASSMVAGVGNEQFF
abundance: -
v_gene: TRBV19
j_gene: TRBJ2-1
d_gene: TRBD2

CDR3nt: TGTGCCAGCAGCCTAGCGGGGGGGGCCGGTGAGCAGTTCTTC
CDR3aa: CASSLAGGAGEQFF
abundance: -
v_gene: TRBV7-6
j_gene: TRBJ2-1
d_gene: TRBD2

CDR3nt: TGTGCCAGCAGTCTCACTAGCGGGAGTTCCACCGGGGAGCTGTTTTTT
CDR3aa: CASSLTSGSSTGELFF
abundance: -
v_gene: TRBV6-6
j_gene: TRBJ2-2
d_gene: TRBD2